A single sample gave rise to the 5 T cell receptor beta chains below, sequenced in a study of PD-1 blockade in classical Hodgkin lymphoma. Using immunoSEQ multiplex PCR, the repertoire was profiled, and TCRdb retains in-frame clones only, with some absent. The table lists 25,000 to 35,000 clones, 60% to 80% of them singletons, with roughly 4% in the top ten. Relapse after autologous stem cell transplantation occurred in every patient, and brentuximab vedotin exposure varied. Sequenced here: peripheral blood mononuclear cells (PBMCs), sampled before the second cycle of nivolumab. The receptor set was obtained from a human donor with classical Hodgkin lymphoma.

About this clone itself: The junction and the germline gene differ at one end; a read error may be behind it. The chain has TRBV7-3 and TRBJ1-3; D not resolved. This CDR3 is 13 amino acids long. Germline V gives CDR1 SGHTA, CDR2 FQGTGA. The CDR3 coding sequence is TGTGCCAGCAGCTTCCGCCCTGGGAACACCATATATTTT. This translates into CASSFRPGNTIYF.

The rearrangement links TRBV11-1 to TRBJ2-1, with D perhaps matching TRBD2 (5 bases). The CDR3 is made up of 14 amino acids. V was shortened by 2 bases and J by 10 bases, with 15 bases between the two germline ends. Germline loops: CDR1 SGHAT, CDR2 FQDESV (reference sequence). The CDR3 nucleotides read TGTGCCAGCAGCTTAATAGGACTGGTAAAAGAGCAGTTCTTC. Protein product: CASSLIGLVKEQFF. Looking up the rest from reference TRBV11-1 and TRBJ2-1 gives the full variable domain: EAEVAQSPRYKITEKSQAVAFWCDPISGHATLYWYRQILGQGPELLVQFQDESVVDDSQLPKDRFSAERLKGVDSTLKIQPAELGDSAMYLCASSLIGLVKEQFFGPGTRLTVL.

The chain links TRBV11-2 to TRBJ2-5; 7 positions agree with TRBD1. CDR3 size: 15 residues. Trimming cost V 4 bases and J 1 base; bases outside gene matches: 6. Germline V gene sequence: CDR1 SGHAT, CDR2 FQNNGV. CDR3: CASSSWDSLQETQYF. The CDR3 DNA is TGTGCCAGCAGCTCATGGGACAGCCTCCAAGAGACCCAGTACTTC.

The chain joins TRBV27 to TRBJ2-6; 7 bases agree with TRBD2. The V gene's germline CDR1 is MNHEY and CDR2 SMNVEV (reference sequence). After removal of 3 bases from V and 0 bases from J, the junction contained 8 bases not matched to a gene. This CDR3 region has 18 residues. This CDR3 reads CASSFRASGNSGANVLTF. The CDR3 DNA reads as TGTGCCAGCAGTTTCCGAGCTAGCGGAAACTCTGGGGCCAACGTCCTGACTTTC. The whole variable domain, remainder taken from reference TRBV27 and TRBJ2-6, is EAQVTQNPRYLITVTGKKLTVTCSQNMNHEYMSWYRQDPGLGLRQIYYSMNVEVTDKGDVPEGYKVSRKEKRNFPLILESPSPNQTSLYFCASSFRASGNSGANVLTFGAGSRLTVL.

The chain couples TRBV6-5 to TRBJ2-5; the match to TRBD2 covers 9 bases. The germline CDR1 and CDR2 sequences are MNHEY and SVGAGI. Unmatched junction bases numbered 11, after V lost 8 bases and J lost 4 bases. The CDR3 loop spans 15 amino acids. CDR3 bases: TGTGCCAGCGGCGGGGGGACTAGCCTTAGAGAGACCCAGTACTTC. This translates into CASGGGTSLRETQYF.